This TCR beta chain originates from a study of T-cell reconstitution after alpha-beta-depleted transplantation in children. Unique molecular identifiers tagged the TCRbeta library. TCRdb re-derived calls from the PCR reads in MiXCR, one entry per CDR3 protein. The sample yields hundreds of thousands of distinct CDR3 sequences, roughly 13% seen once. This clonotype turned up a few times. The ends were cut back, 3 bases at V and 2 bases at J, with 16 bases in the middle. Per germline, CDR1 SSHAT and CDR2 FNYEAQ (reference sequence). The CDR3 totals 16 residues. The rearrangement uses TRBV7-7 and TRBJ2-5, with D uncertain. The clonotype comes from a girl between 2 and 10 years old with congenital amegakaryocytic thrombocytopenia, due to receive a stem cell transplant. This sample comprised PBMCs, obtained before TCRalphabeta/CD19-depleted stem cell transplant. The chain's CDR3 is CASSLGRAEDQETQYF. CDR3 nucleotides: TGTGCCAGCAGCTTGGGTAGGGCTGAGGATCAAGAGACCCAGTACTTC.